This is a list of T cell receptor beta chains from one sample in a study of T cells expressing NK-cell markers. Reanalyzing the 5' RACE reads, TCRdb keeps one entry per CDR3 protein, without DNA. The table for this sample gives around 550,000 distinct CDR3 sequences. Sequenced: blood T cells: a sorted CD56 or NKG2C T cell subset, CD4+ or CD8+ T cells, or bulk PBMC T cells (not recorded which). The receptors here all came from a man in his late teens or twenties in good health. Both conserved end residues are part of each CDR3.

J | V | CDR3
TRBJ2-7 | TRBV15 | CATSSPTGREQYF
TRBJ1-1 | TRBV6-5 | CASSRGTSNTEAFF
TRBJ2-2 | TRBV10-3 | CAIRLTTPEAGELFF
TRBJ2-5 | TRBV7-9 | CASSQLGETQYF
TRBJ2-1 | TRBV6-5 | CASRAGGYNEQFF
TRBJ1-4 | TRBV3-1 | CASSQDPWGATNEKLFF
TRBJ2-7 | TRBV18 | CASSQGTSGAEQYF
TRBJ2-5 | TRBV3-1 | CASSQDHRGIQETQYF
TRBJ1-3 | TRBV12-5 | CASGLVIDKSYSGNTIYF
TRBJ1-1 | TRBV11-2 | CASSLIRRQRAEAFF
TRBJ2-5 | TRBV20-1 | CSATVSGEQETQYF
TRBJ1-1 | TRBV30 | CAWSKGGRRGTEAFF
TRBJ2-5 | TRBV12-3/TRBV12-4 | CATRAGGRFETQYF
TRBJ1-1 | TRBV20-1 | CSARDLGLPSRGLDTEAFF
TRBJ2-3 | TRBV24-1 | CATSDGRVSTDTQYF
TRBJ1-3 | TRBV10-2 | CASSDSGAFGNTIYF
TRBJ2-2 | TRBV11-3 | CASSSRNRDRNTGELFF